This passage covers 21 T cell receptor beta chains from one sample sequenced in a study of CD8 T cells in ankylosing spondylitis. Points from the study as a whole: What appeared characteristic of ankylosing spondylitis blood was a TCR beta motif of eight highly homologous variants.

The antigens for these receptors are not known. TCRdb fed the 5' RACE reads into MiXCR, producing one record per CDR3 protein. The table shows some 800,000 distinct CDR3 sequences, with about an eighth occurring only once. Sequenced: blood, either unsorted or a sorted T cell fraction (not recorded which). Receptors originate from a male donor with ankylosing spondylitis.

The chain couples TRBV7-9 to TRBJ1-2; the D gene is possibly TRBD1 (6 bases). Trimming removed 6 bases from V and 4 bases from J, with 15 bases in between. The CDR3 spans 14 residues. The germline gives CDR1 SEHNR, CDR2 FQNEAQ (reference sequence). The CDR3 protein is CASSLTTGSYGYTF. Here the CDR3 DNA reads TGTGCCAGCAGTTTAACAACAGGGTCCTATGGCTACACCTTC.

The table lists this clonotype with a few counts. This chain connects TRBV20-1 to TRBJ1-4; no firm D call. This CDR3 contains 15 residues. V lost 1 base and J 0 bases, leaving 9 bases between the germline ends. CDR1 is DFQATT, CDR2 SNEGSKA, per germline (reference sequence). The CDR3 spells CSARARPATNEKLFF. The CDR3 region has the DNA TGCAGTGCTAGAGCACGGCCAGCAACTAATGAAAAACTGTTTTTT.

This chain uses TRBV24-1 with TRBJ2-1, with 7 bases matching TRBD2. CDR3 length equals 16 residues. V lost 6 bases, J lost 7 bases, and 14 bases stayed unmatched. Germline loops: CDR1 KGHDR, CDR2 SFDVKD. The DNA for the CDR3 is TGTGCCACCAGTAATGGGGGGGACGGAAAGAGGAATGAGCAGTTCTTC. It translates to CATSNGGDGKRNEQFF.

This clonotype showed up just a few times. This chain links TRBV15 with TRBJ2-7; the D is unclear. The CDR3 has 15 amino acids. V gave up 3 bases and J gave up 2 bases, with 14 bases separating them. Germline V lookup: CDR1 LNHNV, CDR2 YYDKDF (reference sequence). This CDR3 reads CATSSQPHGAYEQYF. CDR3 DNA: TGTGCCACCAGCAGCCAACCCCATGGGGCCTACGAGCAGTACTTC.

This clonotype was recorded a few times. The chain carries TRBV12-3 or TRBV12-4 and TRBJ1-5; no definite D call. V was shortened by 5 bases and J by 7 bases, with 15 bases between the two germline ends. This CDR3 is built from 14 residues. As DNA, the CDR3 is TGTGCCAGCAGTCGGTCGGTCGGTGAGCAGCCCCAGCATTTT. Its protein is CASSRSVGEQPQHF.

This clonotype has only a few counts. The rearrangement joins TRBV4-3 to TRBJ2-2; the match to TRBD2 covers 9 bases. CDR1 and CDR2 from the germline V gene are LGHNA and YSLEER. This CDR3 has 19 amino acids. V dropped 0 bases and J dropped 5; count of bases not matched to a gene: 13. The CDR3 protein is CASSQESAGGPYRTGELFF. The CDR3 DNA reads TGCGCCAGCAGCCAAGAATCGGCGGGAGGGCCCTATCGGACCGGGGAGCTGTTTTTT.

This clonotype was recorded a few times. The rearrangement links TRBV5-6 to TRBJ1-2; D remains ambiguous. Germline V gives CDR1 SGHDT, CDR2 YYEEEE. Trimming took off 4 bases at V and 4 bases at J, with 17 bases between the two ends. The CDR3 length is 15 residues. The CDR3 DNA sequence: TGTGCCAGCAGCCCTCGAAGAGGACGGATCTATGGCTACACCTTC. Amino acids: CASSPRRGRIYGYTF.

This sequence joins TRBV20-1 and TRBJ2-3; 13 nucleotides line up with TRBD2. The V gene end was trimmed by 4 bases and the J gene end by 5 bases; junction bases not matched to a gene: 6. CDR1 DFQATT and CDR2 SNEGSKA come from the germline V gene (reference sequence). The CDR3 totals 15 residues. CDR3 residues: CSATRTSGGRDTQYF. The CDR3 bases are TGCAGTGCTACCAGGACTAGCGGGGGAAGAGATACGCAGTATTTT.

The chain joins TRBV28 to TRBJ1-1; no definite D call. Germline V gene data show CDR1 as MDHEN and CDR2 as SYDVKM. The V gene lost 4 bases and the J gene lost 4 bases, with 10 bases spanning the gap. The CDR3 runs 13 residues. The CDR3 nucleotides read TGTGCCAGCAGTTCTCTAAGGCCCACTGAAGCTTTCTTT. Amino acids: CASSSLRPTEAFF.

The V call is TRBV13, the J call TRBJ2-7; 7 positions match TRBD2. In germline, CDR1 is PRHDT, CDR2 FYEKMQ (reference sequence). V trimming: 4 bases; J trimming: 6 bases; junction bases outside the gene matches: 12. The CDR3 contains 15 residues. The CDR3 DNA reads as TGTGCCAGCAGCTCCCCTAGCGGCCACGGTGGCGAGCAGTACTTC. It codes for CASSSPSGHGGEQYF.

In its sample, this clonotype was seen a few times. V gene TRBV5-1 combines with J gene TRBJ1-2; D is ambiguous. Per the germline V gene, CDR1 is SGHRS and CDR2 is YFSETQ. The CDR3 length is 14 residues. V shed 0 bases and J shed 4 bases, with 10 bases lying between them. This CDR3 is CASSLEGPLYGYTF. The CDR3 DNA reads as TGCGCCAGCAGCTTGGAAGGGCCGCTCTATGGCTACACCTTC.

This clonotype was seen more than once but under ten times. The CDR3 region has the DNA TGTGCCAGCAGTTACTCGTGGACAGGCGGGGGCTACACCTTC. The encoded protein is CASSYSWTGGGYTF. The chain couples TRBV6-5 to TRBJ1-2; 7 bases are shared with TRBD1. This CDR3 spans 14 amino acids. Trimming took 0 bases from V and 8 from J; bases not matched to a gene: 6. CDR1 and CDR2 (germline): MNHEY, SVGAGI.

There are a few counts of this clonotype. The gene calls are TRBV20-1 and TRBJ2-7; TRBD1 aligns across 7 bases. Germline V gives CDR1 DFQATT, CDR2 SNEGSKA (reference sequence). The CDR3 has 13 residues. V shed 6 bases and J 4 bases; nucleotides not matched to a gene: 9. The CDR3 DNA is TGCAGTGCCGGCCGGGACAGCCTTTACGAGCAGTACTTC. Amino acid sequence: CSAGRDSLYEQYF.

This clonotype was observed many times. The chain combines TRBV29-1 with TRBJ1-2, with a possible D match to TRBD1 (5 bases). V was trimmed by 7 bases and J by 2 bases, leaving 11 bases between them. The CDR3 extends over 12 amino acids. Germline V gene lookup returns CDR1 SQVTM and CDR2 ANQGSEA. The DNA of the CDR3 is TGCAGCGCGGTCAGGGACAACTATGGCTACACCTTC. It encodes CSAVRDNYGYTF.

This clonotype was observed at least ten times. The chain carries TRBV18 and TRBJ2-3, with 7 bases lining up with TRBD1. The CDR3 contains 14 residues. Germline loops: CDR1 KGHSH, CDR2 LQKENI. J lost 4 bases, V lost 6 bases, and 7 bases had no gene match. This CDR3 is CASSRTGAADTQYF. The CDR3 region has the DNA TGTGCCAGCTCCCGTACAGGGGCCGCAGATACGCAGTATTTT.

This clonotype was detected a few times. The chain employs TRBV7-2 and TRBJ1-4; possibly TRBD1 for D (5 bases). CDR3 size: 16 residues. Germline CDR1 and CDR2: SGHTA and FQGNSA. V gave up 4 bases and J gave up 4 bases, with 16 bases separating them. The CDR3 bases are TGTGCCAGCAGCTCTTATCGACAGCCCTATAATGAAAAACTGTTTTTT. The encoded protein is CASSSYRQPYNEKLFF.

Only a few counts were recorded for this clonotype. This chain joins TRBV5-5 and TRBJ2-2, with TRBD1 matching 10 bases. V lost 7 bases, J lost 0 bases, and 6 bases stayed unmatched. CDR1 is SGHKS, CDR2 YYEKEE, per germline (reference sequence). CDR3 length equals 16 residues. CDR3 sequence: CASGRTGGANTGELFF. The CDR3 nucleotides read TGTGCCAGCGGTAGGACAGGGGGTGCGAACACCGGGGAGCTGTTTTTT.

This clonotype was seen at least ten times. The chain joins TRBV29-1 to TRBJ2-1; 11 bases are a match to TRBD2. Trimming took 1 base from V and 7 from J; bases not matched to a gene: 9. The CDR3 consists of 16 residues. CDR1 is SQVTM, CDR2 ANQGSEA, per germline. CDR3 loop: CSVEGTGLAVLNEQFF. CDR3 nucleotide sequence: TGCAGCGTTGAAGGAACGGGACTAGCGGTTTTAAATGAGCAGTTCTTC.

V gene TRBV12-3 or TRBV12-4 combines with J gene TRBJ2-7, with a tentative D call TRBD2 (6 bases). Trimming pared 6 bases from V and 2 bases from J, leaving 14 bases between. The CDR3 loop spans 14 amino acids. The CDR3 here is CASSLTSSAYEQYF. As DNA, the CDR3 is TGTGCCAGCAGCCTTACCTCTAGCGCCTACGAGCAGTACTTC.

The sample holds a few counts of this clonotype. The chain is built from TRBV7-2 and TRBJ2-1; possible D gene TRBD1, 6 bases. Per the germline V gene, CDR1 is SGHTA and CDR2 is FQGNSA. V was cut by 1 base and J by 5 bases, with 12 bases left in between. There are 15 residues in the CDR3. CDR3 in DNA: TGTGCCAGCAGCTTAGTGGGGGCGCGAGACAATGAGCAGTTCTTC. As protein: CASSLVGARDNEQFF.

The chain has TRBV5-1 and TRBJ1-2, with TRBD1 as a possible D gene (5 bases). Trimming took off 0 bases at V and 6 bases at J, with 15 bases between the two ends. The CDR3 loop spans 15 amino acids. CDR1 is SGHRS and CDR2 is YFSETQ in the germline V gene. CDR3 residues: CASSLAQALLDGYTF. The DNA for the CDR3 is TGCGCCAGCAGCTTGGCACAGGCCCTTCTGGATGGCTACACCTTC.